One sample yielded the 23 T cell receptor beta chains listed below, sequenced in a study of blood T cell repertoires in COVID-19. Using immunoSEQ multiplex PCR, the repertoire was profiled, and TCRdb retains in-frame clones only, with some absent. Here the sample spans more than 300,000 clones, around nine tenths being singletons. Sequences were obtained from peripheral blood. These TCRs come from a woman younger than 35 who had recovered from COVID-19.

This sequence joins TRBV29-1 and TRBJ2-5, with 9 positions matching TRBD1. Germline trimming cut 7 bases from V and 7 bases from J; bases unmatched to any gene: 13. Germline-derived CDR1 and CDR2 are SQVTM and ANQGSEA. CDR3 size: 14 residues. The CDR3 DNA is TGCAGCGCGCCGGGGACAGGGAATTGGAGGACCCAGTACTTC. It is translated as CSAPGTGNWRTQYF.

The chain links TRBV20-1 to TRBJ2-4; 13 bases agree with TRBD2. The germline CDR1 and CDR2 sequences are DFQATT and SNEGSKA (reference sequence). The CDR3 is 18 residues long. Trimming removed 3 bases from V and 8 bases from J; junction bases left unmatched: 16. The CDR3 loop reads CSASFRGLAGSLFDIQYF. The CDR3 DNA reads as TGCAGTGCTAGTTTTCGGGGACTAGCGGGAAGTTTGTTTGACATTCAGTACTTC.

The rearrangement uses TRBV7-2 and TRBJ1-1, with 7 bases lining up with TRBD1. In germline, CDR1 is SGHTA, CDR2 FQGNSA. Trimming cost V 6 bases and J 3 bases; bases outside gene matches: 10. This CDR3 has 15 residues. CDR3 DNA sequence: TGTGCCAGCAGACGGGACAGTTCTGGGGACACTGAAGCTTTCTTT. This codes for CASRRDSSGDTEAFF.

The V gene is TRBV24-1, the J gene TRBJ1-6, with 8 bases lining up with TRBD1. J was trimmed by 10 bases and V by 7 bases; bases with no gene match: 8. CDR1 is KGHDR, CDR2 SFDVKD, per germline. CDR3 length equals 14 residues. In DNA form, the CDR3 reads TGTGCCACCAGCCCCAGGGGGCGCGACTCACCCCTCCACTTT. It codes for CATSPRGRDSPLHF.

J is TRBJ2-5 and V is TRBV7-2; TRBD2 matches 13 bases. Germline loops: CDR1 SGHTA, CDR2 FQGNSA. V dropped 6 bases and J dropped 8; count of bases not matched to a gene: 12. CDR3 length equals 16 residues. CDR3 protein: CASRLGGLAGVKTQYF. CDR3 bases: TGTGCCAGCAGACTGGGCGGACTAGCGGGAGTCAAAACCCAGTACTTC.

The rearrangement joins TRBV19 to TRBJ2-1; 8 nucleotides align to TRBD2. Germline V gives CDR1 LNHDA, CDR2 SQIVND (reference sequence). This CDR3 has 16 residues. The V and J ends lost 1 base and 7 bases, in that order; junction bases with no gene match: 9. The CDR3 DNA reads TGTGCCAGTAGTATAGTCGGTAGCGGGGTGTTTAATGAGCAGTTCTTC. Translating it yields CASSIVGSGVFNEQFF. The full variable domain, in which reference TRBV19 and TRBJ2-1 provide the parts outside the CDR3, is DGGITQSPKYLFRKEGQNVTLSCEQNLNHDAMYWYRQDPGQGLRLIYYSQIVNDFQKGDIAEGYSVSREKKESFPLTVTSAQKNPTAFYLCASSIVGSGVFNEQFFGPGTRLTVL.

The chain links TRBV19 to TRBJ1-2, with D uncertain. The CDR3 extends over 13 amino acids. Germline V gene sequence: CDR1 LNHDA, CDR2 SQIVND (reference sequence). V was shortened by 6 bases and J by 2 bases, with 10 bases between the two germline ends. In DNA, the CDR3 is TGTGCCAGTAGAACCGGCGGGAACTATGGCTACACCTTC. Amino acid sequence: CASRTGGNYGYTF.

The gene calls are TRBV7-8 and TRBJ2-7; 9 nucleotides line up with TRBD1. The CDR3 consists of 16 residues. J gave up 0 bases and V 1 base, and 4 bases lay outside the gene matches. Germline CDR1 SGHVS, CDR2 FQNEAQ. The chain's CDR3 is CASSLVTGGSSYEQYV. CDR3 bases: TGTGCCAGCAGCTTAGTTACAGGGGGCAGCTCCTACGAGCAGTACGTC.

This chain joins TRBV2 and TRBJ2-3, with 8 bases aligning to TRBD2. Trimming removed 2 bases from V and 4 bases from J; junction bases left unmatched: 8. From germline, CDR1 is SNHLY and CDR2 FYNNEI. The CDR3 has 16 amino acids. The CDR3 sequence is CASSEMGAGGADTQYF. CDR3 nucleotides: TGTGCCAGCAGTGAAATGGGGGCGGGAGGAGCAGATACGCAGTATTTT.

This clone was seen a single time. V is TRBV11-2 and J is TRBJ2-5; possible D gene TRBD1, 5 bases. CDR1 and CDR2 (germline): SGHAT, FQNNGV. V dropped 5 bases and J dropped 5 bases, with 15 bases sitting between them. The CDR3 consists of 14 residues. The CDR3 reads CASSPYRTKETQYF. The CDR3 DNA is TGTGCCAGCAGCCCGTACAGGACGAAGGAGACCCAGTACTTC.

The gene calls are TRBV21-1 and TRBJ2-7; the table gives TRBD2 as D, unverified against the DNA. TRBV21-1 is a pseudogene segment. This CDR3 spans 16 amino acids. DNA for the CDR3: TGTGCCATCCTCGTCTGGGGACTAGCGGGAGCCCACGAGCAGTACGTC. Translation: CAILVWGLAGAHEQYV.

The V and J genes are TRBV6-2 or TRBV6-3 and TRBJ1-5, with 8 positions matching TRBD1. Trimming took 4 bases from V and 0 from J; bases not matched to a gene: 2. The CDR3 totals 15 residues. The V gene's germline CDR1 is MNHEY and CDR2 SVGEGT. CDR3 amino acids: CASSLDRGSNQPQHF. The CDR3 DNA reads TGTGCCAGCAGTTTAGACAGGGGTAGCAATCAGCCCCAGCATTTT.

The V call is TRBV5-1, the J call TRBJ1-3, with 8 bases identical to TRBD1. V dropped 3 bases and J dropped 2; count of bases not matched to a gene: 10. The CDR3 has 17 residues. Looked up from germline, CDR1 is SGHRS and CDR2 is YFSETQ. The CDR3 DNA is TGCGCCAGCAGCTCAAAACCGACAGGGGCAACTGGAAACACCATATATTTT. Translating gives CASSSKPTGATGNTIYF.

The chain carries TRBV5-1 and TRBJ2-1, with D maybe TRBD2 (8 bases). The CDR3 is 16 residues long. Per germline, CDR1 SGHRS and CDR2 YFSETQ. Trimming pared 4 bases from V and 5 bases from J, leaving 19 bases between. This CDR3 reads CASSGSGTRGHNEQFF. CDR3 bases: TGCGCCAGCAGCGGATCCGGGACTAGGGGGCACAATGAGCAGTTCTTC.

This chain links TRBV9 with TRBJ2-1, with 8 positions matching TRBD2. The CDR3 totals 15 residues. Germline V lookup: CDR1 SGDLS, CDR2 YYNGEE. With 0 bases clipped from V and 6 bases from J, the junction kept 5 bases outside the gene matches. CDR3 protein: CASSVAGSGINEQFF. The CDR3 DNA follows: TGTGCCAGCAGCGTAGCGGGTAGCGGGATCAATGAGCAGTTCTTC.

Comment on this clone: Other nucleotide sequences in the sample specify the same CDR3. The chain combines TRBV29-1 with TRBJ2-3; 12 bases agree with TRBD2. Germline V gives CDR1 SQVTM, CDR2 ANQGSEA. This CDR3 comprises 15 residues. The V segment lost 5 bases and the J segment 7 bases; nucleotides outside the gene matches: 10. The DNA for the CDR3 is TGCAGCGTTACGCTAGCGGGAGGGCCCTCGAATACGCAGTATTTT. Amino acid sequence: CSVTLAGGPSNTQYF.

The rearrangement joins TRBV12-3 or TRBV12-4 to TRBJ1-4; D is unclear. Trimming left V 3 bases short and J 8 bases short, with 10 bases between. This CDR3 is 13 amino acids long. The CDR3 DNA reads as TGTGCCAGCAGTTTCGGAGGACGGGAAAAACTGTTTTTT. Encoded protein: CASSFGGREKLFF.

Of note for this clone: A read error may account for a junction end that differs from germline. This sequence joins TRBV11-2 and TRBJ1-2; 9 nucleotides align to TRBD1. The length of the CDR3 is 11 residues. Germline V lookup: CDR1 SGHAT, CDR2 FQNNGV. The CDR3 loop reads CASSIRDRAHF. The CDR3, as DNA: TGTGCCAGCAGCATCCGGGACAGGGCCCACTTC.

This clone was recorded once. This chain joins TRBV2 and TRBJ2-1; D is perhaps TRBD2 (6 bases). The CDR3 has 14 amino acids. Trimming removed 7 bases from V and 3 bases from J, with 13 bases in between. CDR1 is SNHLY and CDR2 is FYNNEI in the germline V gene. CDR3 sequence: CASIPGSGYNEQFF. For the CDR3, the DNA is TGTGCCAGCATCCCCGGGAGCGGCTACAATGAGCAGTTCTTC.

Here the CDR3 reads CAWRVQTDTQYF. The DNA of the CDR3 is TGTGCCTGGAGGGTTCAGACAGATACGCAGTATTTT. The chain is built from TRBV30 and TRBJ2-3; D gene unclear. CDR1 and CDR2 (germline): GTSNPN, SVGIG (reference sequence). V lost 3 bases, J lost 3 bases, and 7 bases lay in between. This CDR3 is 12 amino acids long.

The chain links TRBV7-8 to TRBJ2-1; 9 bases line up with TRBD2. The germline V gene has CDR1 SGHVS and CDR2 FQNEAQ. With V trimmed by 5 bases and J by 7 bases, 6 bases remained unmatched. This CDR3 spans 14 amino acids. The CDR3 DNA sequence: TGTGCCAGCAGCCCGCGCGGGAGGGGTAATGAGCAGTTCTTC. This encodes CASSPRGRGNEQFF.

The chain couples TRBV10-2 to TRBJ2-3; TRBD2 matches 8 bases. Germline CDR1 WSHSY, CDR2 SAAADI. After removal of 6 bases from V and 3 bases from J, the junction contained 2 bases not matched to a gene. The CDR3 contains 13 residues. CDR3 nucleotides: TGCGCCAGCAGGGGACTAGTAACAGATACGCAGTATTTT. Translating gives CASRGLVTDTQYF.

V usage is TRBV18 and J usage is TRBJ2-3; D is unclear. The CDR3 totals 13 residues. The V end lost 2 bases, the J end lost 2 bases, and 5 bases lay between the germline ends. Germline loops: CDR1 KGHSH, CDR2 LQKENI. CDR3 residues: CASSPELTDTQYF. The CDR3 region has the DNA TGTGCCAGCTCACCAGAGCTCACAGATACGCAGTATTTT. Combining the CDR3 with reference TRBV18 and TRBJ2-3 gives the whole variable domain NAGVMQNPRHLVRRRGQEARLRCSPMKGHSHVYWYRQLPEEGLKFMVYLQKENIIDESGMPKERFSAEFPKEGPSILRIQQVVRGDSAAYFCASSPELTDTQYFGPGTRLTVL.